The 12 T cell receptor beta chains listed next were all sequenced from one sample in a study of glioma-infiltrating T cells after dendritic cell vaccination. The time point here: after dendritic cell vaccination, including at tumor progression/relapse. Only in-frame clones appear in the TCRdb table, and some are missing; sequencing was by immunoSEQ multiplex PCR. Here the sample spans some 90,000 clones, 81% being singletons. The specimen was blood, collected after dendritic cell vaccination. The receptors originated from a human donor with glioblastoma.

The V call is TRBV18, the J call TRBJ1-2, with 7 bases matching TRBD1. V was clipped by 3 bases and J by 2 bases; unmatched bases: 12. The CDR3 contains 17 residues. Germline CDR1 reads KGHSH; CDR2 reads LQKENI. CDR3 sequence: CASSPQQGQAYNYGYTF. DNA of the CDR3: TGTGCCAGCTCACCCCAACAAGGACAGGCCTACAACTATGGCTACACCTTC.

V and J are TRBV9 and TRBJ2-7, with D possibly being TRBD1 (5 bases). The V end was cut by 0 bases, the J end by 2 bases, with 9 bases between. There are 14 residues in the CDR3. CDR1 is SGDLS and CDR2 is YYNGEE in the germline V gene. The CDR3, as DNA: TGTGCCAGCAGCGTAGATTGGGGCCCCTACGAGCAGTACTTC. It specifies CASSVDWGPYEQYF.

The table lists this clone with many counts. The V call is TRBV19, the J call TRBJ2-1; TRBD1 might be the D (6 bases). The CDR3 has 15 residues. V dropped 3 bases and J dropped 2 bases, with 11 bases sitting between them. Germline V CDR1 and CDR2: LNHDA, SQIVND (reference sequence). CDR3: CASSITQGPYNEQFF. The DNA for the CDR3 is TGTGCCAGTAGTATCACACAGGGACCCTACAATGAGCAGTTCTTC.

The V call is TRBV29-1, the J call TRBJ2-2; 11 bases align to TRBD2. The CDR3 loop spans 15 amino acids. V gave up 7 bases and J gave up 7 bases; unmatched junction bases: 11. Germline V CDR1 and CDR2: SQVTM, ANQGSEA. The CDR3 sequence: CSAGTSGEGGGELFF. The CDR3 nucleotides read TGCAGCGCCGGGACTAGCGGAGAGGGTGGCGGGGAGCTGTTTTTT.

The V call is TRBV11-2, the J call TRBJ2-5; 9 nucleotides line up with TRBD2. This CDR3 region has 14 residues. The V gene's germline CDR1 is SGHAT and CDR2 FQNNGV. V dropped 7 bases and J dropped 9; count of bases not matched to a gene: 12. CDR3 region: CASIRSSGTTPQYF. DNA for the CDR3: TGTGCCAGCATCCGGTCTAGCGGGACGACCCCCCAGTACTTC.

CDR3 nucleotide sequence: TGTGCCAGCAGTTTCCGGGACAGGGCGGCCTATGGCTACACCTTC. It encodes CASSFRDRAAYGYTF. The J gene is TRBJ1-2, the V gene TRBV28; 9 bases match TRBD1. CDR3 length: 15 amino acids. CDR1 is MDHEN and CDR2 is SYDVKM in the germline V gene. J gave up 4 bases and V 3 bases, and 6 bases lay outside the gene matches.

This clone has just a few counts. The chain joins TRBV6-1 to TRBJ2-6; 7 bases match TRBD1. The CDR3 runs to 16 residues. Per the germline V gene, CDR1 is MNHNS and CDR2 is SASEGT. Trimming took 2 bases from V and 1 from J; bases not matched to a gene: 2. The CDR3 protein is CASSEYRGSGANVLTF. The CDR3 bases are TGTGCCAGCAGTGAATACAGGGGTTCTGGGGCCAACGTCCTGACTTTC.

This clone has more than one count but fewer than ten. The V call is TRBV2, the J call TRBJ1-2, with 9 nucleotides matching TRBD1. Germline assignment: CDR1 SNHLY and CDR2 FYNNEI. The CDR3 length is 16 residues. J was trimmed by 6 bases and V by 4 bases; bases with no gene match: 12. CDR3 residues: CASSAAITGGEDGYTF. In DNA, the CDR3 is TGTGCCAGCAGTGCCGCCATAACAGGGGGCGAAGATGGCTACACCTTC.

The chain has TRBV5-5 and TRBJ2-3; possibly TRBD1 for D (6 bases). This CDR3 has 15 residues. V was pared by 0 bases and J by 4 bases, with 12 bases between. CDR1 and CDR2 (germline): SGHKS, YYEKEE (reference sequence). Here the CDR3 reads CASSLAGTTADTQYF. DNA for the CDR3: TGTGCCAGCAGCTTGGCCGGGACAACTGCAGATACGCAGTATTTT.

This clone has more than one count but fewer than ten. V gene TRBV19 combines with J gene TRBJ2-2; tentatively, D is TRBD1 (6 bases). CDR3 length equals 15 residues. V lost 7 bases and J 4 bases, leaving 16 bases between the germline ends. Germline V CDR1 and CDR2: LNHDA, SQIVND (reference sequence). The CDR3, as DNA: TGTGCCAGTATCAAACAGGGTTCGGGCACCGGGGAGCTGTTTTTT. This encodes CASIKQGSGTGELFF. The full variable domain, rest sourced from reference TRBV19 and TRBJ2-2, is DGGITQSPKYLFRKEGQNVTLSCEQNLNHDAMYWYRQDPGQGLRLIYYSQIVNDFQKGDIAEGYSVSREKKESFPLTVTSAQKNPTAFYLCASIKQGSGTGELFFGEGSRLTVL.

The V call is TRBV29-1, the J call TRBJ2-7; 8 nucleotides agree with TRBD1. This CDR3 is built from 11 residues. J gave up 6 bases and V 7 bases, and 5 bases lay outside the gene matches. The germline CDR1 and CDR2 sequences are SQVTM and ANQGSEA. The CDR3 DNA reads as TGCAGCGGCTCGACAGGGGTCGAGCAGTACTTC. Translated, it gives CSGSTGVEQYF.

V is TRBV5-1 and J is TRBJ2-3; tentative D call: TRBD1 (6 bases). Germline CDR1 and CDR2: SGHRS and YFSETQ. V was shortened by 4 bases and J by 1 base, with 16 bases between the two germline ends. The CDR3 contains 16 residues. CDR3 coding DNA: TGCGCCAGCAGCCCCGGGGTGACAGGAGGCACAGATACGCAGTATTTT. It specifies CASSPGVTGGTDTQYF.